The 12 T cell receptor beta chains below all came from one sample that was sequenced in a study of regulatory T cells in long-lasting Graves disease. For TCR beta, libraries came from iRepertoire HTBI primers and Arm-PCR of CDR3 regions. TCRdb re-derived calls from the multiplex PCR reads in MiXCR, one entry per CDR3 protein. The table lists roughly 700,000 distinct CDR3 sequences, about 32% of them singletons. The time point: persistent/refractory GD, antithyroid drugs over 5 years with positive TRAb. Isolated PBMC RNA provided the starting material for the TCR library. Source: peripheral blood mononuclear cells (PBMCs), taken when the disease was refractory, from a patient treated with antithyroid drugs. The receptors originated from a female donor with Graves disease.

This clonotype was seen at least ten times. The chain links TRBV2 to TRBJ1-1; no definite D call. Trimming removed 7 bases at V and 0 bases at J, with 3 bases between. The CDR3 is made up of 11 amino acids. Germline CDR1 and CDR2: SNHLY and FYNNEI. The CDR3 nucleotides are TGTGCCAGCAACATGAACACTGAAGCTTTCTTT. Translation: CASNMNTEAFF.

This chain connects TRBV5-4 to TRBJ1-1; perhaps TRBD1 as D (5 bases). The CDR3 spans 14 residues. Germline V gives CDR1 SGHNT, CDR2 YYREEE (reference sequence). Trimming left V 2 bases short and J 6 bases short, with 14 bases between. For the CDR3, the DNA is TGTGCCAGCAGCTTCATGGGTTCGGGGGCTGAAGCTTTCTTT. Its translation: CASSFMGSGAEAFF. Using reference TRBV5-4 and TRBJ1-1 for the parts outside the CDR3, the full variable domain is ETGVTQSPTHLIKTRGQQVTLRCSSQSGHNTVSWYQQALGQGPQFIFQYYREEENGRGNFPPRFSGLQFPNYSSELNVNALELDDSALYLCASSFMGSGAEAFFGQGTRLTVV.

This clonotype was recorded at least ten times. The chain couples TRBV12-3 or TRBV12-4 to TRBJ2-7, with a tentative D call TRBD1 (5 bases). V lost 3 bases to trimming and J lost 2 bases, with 8 bases between them. The CDR3 extends over 13 amino acids. The CDR3 DNA reads as TGTGCCAGCAGTTTTTCAGGGCCCTACGAGCAGTACTTC. Translation: CASSFSGPYEQYF.

This clonotype was counted between two and nine times. The chain carries TRBV7-2 and TRBJ1-1; a weak D match, TRBD1 (6 bases). Germline-derived CDR1 and CDR2 are SGHTA and FQGNSA. Trimming pared 5 bases from V and 0 bases from J, leaving 10 bases between. CDR3 length: 14 amino acids. The CDR3 DNA sequence: TGTGCCAGCAGCCGGGACAACCTGAACACTGAAGCTTTCTTT. Protein: CASSRDNLNTEAFF.

With regard to this clonotype: This likely comes from a read error, as the CDR3 has no conserved phenylalanine or tryptophan at its end. This chain uses TRBV7-9 with TRBJ2-7; no reliable D call. Between the trimmed V and J ends, which lost 2 bases and 0 bases, there was a span of 8 bases. Per the germline V gene, CDR1 is SEHNR and CDR2 is FQNEAQ (reference sequence). The CDR3 has 14 amino acids. CDR3 in DNA: TGTGCCAGCAGCTTAACCCTAGGCTCCTACGAGCAGTACTCC. Protein product: CASSLTLGSYEQYS.

This chain joins TRBV5-1 and TRBJ2-1; D is unclear. Germline values: CDR1 SGHRS, CDR2 YFSETQ. This CDR3 comprises 14 residues. The V gene lost 4 bases and the J gene lost 4 bases, with 12 bases spanning the gap. CDR3 in DNA: TGCGCCAGCAGCCGTGGGGATGGTTACAATGAGCAGTTCTTC. Amino acids: CASSRGDGYNEQFF.

The gene calls are TRBV20-1 and TRBJ1-2; 9 positions match TRBD1. Germline CDR1 and CDR2: DFQATT and SNEGSKA (reference sequence). There are 15 residues in the CDR3. The junction had 4 bases not matched to a gene; V was cut back by 1 base and J by 1 base. CDR3 loop: CSARAPDRGNYGYTF. CDR3 in DNA: TGCAGTGCTAGAGCCCCGGACAGGGGTAACTATGGCTACACCTTC.

The chain carries TRBV20-1 and TRBJ2-7, with 8 bases fitting TRBD1. The CDR3 has 14 residues. Germline V gives CDR1 DFQATT, CDR2 SNEGSKA (reference sequence). The junction had 6 bases not matched to a gene; V was cut back by 3 bases and J by 2 bases. DNA of the CDR3: TGCAGTGCTAGTCAGGGGGCTGGGGCCTACGAGCAGTACTTC. Encoded protein: CSASQGAGAYEQYF.

The chain employs TRBV6-1 and TRBJ2-3, with D perhaps matching TRBD1 or TRBD2 (5 bases each). Germline V gene sequence: CDR1 MNHNS, CDR2 SASEGT. Trimming stripped 10 bases from V and 9 bases from J, with 17 bases between. The CDR3 sequence is 12 residues long. The CDR3 DNA sequence: TGTGCCACCGGCCTGAGGGGAAGAACGCAGTATTTT. Its protein product is CATGLRGRTQYF.

This clonotype was picked up a small number of times. The chain has TRBV15 and TRBJ1-2; D gene unclear. Trimming removed 8 bases at V and 0 bases at J, with 16 bases between. This CDR3 region has 15 residues. Per germline, CDR1 LNHNV and CDR2 YYDKDF (reference sequence). The CDR3 sequence is CATSPGGSANYGYTF. The CDR3 DNA is TGTGCCACCTCACCCGGCGGGTCCGCTAACTATGGCTACACCTTC.

This chain connects TRBV29-1 to TRBJ1-1; no clear D gene. The CDR3 runs to 13 residues. V was trimmed by 3 bases and J by 0 bases, leaving 8 bases between them. Germline V gene sequence: CDR1 SQVTM, CDR2 ANQGSEA. DNA for the CDR3: TGCAGCGTTGATGACCTCATGAACACTGAAGCTTTCTTT. Amino acids: CSVDDLMNTEAFF.

The V and J genes are TRBV6-5 and TRBJ1-5, with 8 bases lining up with TRBD1. V was clipped by 2 bases and J by 2 bases; unmatched bases: 2. This CDR3 comprises 15 residues. Looked up from germline, CDR1 is MNHEY and CDR2 is SVGAGI. CDR3 loop: CASSYQQGGNQPQHF. CDR3 coding DNA: TGTGCCAGCAGTTACCAACAGGGGGGCAATCAGCCCCAGCATTTT.